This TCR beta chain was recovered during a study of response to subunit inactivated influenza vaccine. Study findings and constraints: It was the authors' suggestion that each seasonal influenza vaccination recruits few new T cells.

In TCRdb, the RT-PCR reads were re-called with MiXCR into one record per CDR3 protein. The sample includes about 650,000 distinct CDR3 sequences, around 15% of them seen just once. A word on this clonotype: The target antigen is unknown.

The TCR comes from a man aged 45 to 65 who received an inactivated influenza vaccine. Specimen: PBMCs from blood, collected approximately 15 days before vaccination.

This chain's CDR3 is CAWKPGLYTGELFF. CDR3 bases: TGTGCCTGGAAACCGGGACTTTATACCGGGGAGCTGTTTTTT. V usage is TRBV30 and J usage is TRBJ2-2, with D perhaps TRBD2 (6 bases). The V gene's germline CDR1 is GTSNPN and CDR2 SVGIG (reference sequence). The germline V and J ends were trimmed by 4 bases and 5 bases, with 14 bases remaining between them. The CDR3 extends over 14 amino acids. The complete variable domain, with remaining parts taken from reference TRBV30 and TRBJ2-2, reads SQTIHQWPATLVQPVGSPLSLECTVEGTSNPNLYWYRQAAGRGLQLLFYSVGIGQISSEVPQNLSASRPQDRQFILSSKKLLLSDSGFYLCAWKPGLYTGELFFGEGSRLTVL.